This TCR beta chain was obtained from a study of T-cell memory formation after mild COVID-19. Study details: TCR clusters showed largely donor specificity. Study-wide results and limits: The study found balanced CD4/CD8 in clones contracting day 15 to 85 and a CD4+ lean in later expanders. Pre-infection memory held some responding clones, suggesting pre-existing cross-reactive T cells responded.

TCRalpha and TCRbeta libraries used 5'RACE with constant-segment primers and UMIs. TCRdb re-derived calls from the 5' RACE reads in MiXCR, one entry per CDR3 protein. Among hundreds of thousands of distinct CDR3 sequences listed, around 15% were seen once. With 0 bases removed from V and 6 bases from J, the gap between germline ends came to 12 bases. Germline V CDR1 and CDR2: SGDLS, YYNGEE. There are 14 residues in the CDR3. A few counts support this clonotype. Its target is not known. The chain couples TRBV9 to TRBJ1-1, with D possibly TRBD1 on 6 matching bases. This sequence was found in a man aged 18 to 30 who had mild COVID-19 (a few samples of this study predate the infection). Cell type and time point are not known. The sample consisted of PBMCs or a T cell subset sorted from them (not recorded which). The DNA for the CDR3 is TGTGCCAGCAGCGTAGAGGGGGGGATGGCTGAAGCTTTCTTT. Protein sequence: CASSVEGGMAEAFF.